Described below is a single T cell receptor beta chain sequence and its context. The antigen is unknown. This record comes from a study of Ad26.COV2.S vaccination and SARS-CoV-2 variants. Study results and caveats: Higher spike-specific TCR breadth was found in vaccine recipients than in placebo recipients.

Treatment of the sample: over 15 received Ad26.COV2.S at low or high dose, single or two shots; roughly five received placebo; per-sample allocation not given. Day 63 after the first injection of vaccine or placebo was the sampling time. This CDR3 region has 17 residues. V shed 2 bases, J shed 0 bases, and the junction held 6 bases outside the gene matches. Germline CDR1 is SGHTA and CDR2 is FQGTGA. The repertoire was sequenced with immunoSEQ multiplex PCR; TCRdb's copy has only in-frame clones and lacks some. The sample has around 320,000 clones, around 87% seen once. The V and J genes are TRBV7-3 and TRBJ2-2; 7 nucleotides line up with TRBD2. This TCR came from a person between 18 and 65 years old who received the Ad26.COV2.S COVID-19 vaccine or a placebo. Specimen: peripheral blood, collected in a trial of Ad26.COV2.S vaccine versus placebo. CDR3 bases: TGTGCCAGCAGCTTATTGGGAGGGAGACCGAACACCGGGGAGCTGTTTTTT. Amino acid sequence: CASSLLGGRPNTGELFF.